The TCR beta chain under discussion was sequenced for a study of blood T cell repertoires in COVID-19 (dated by TCRdb to 2020 to 2022). Background for the entire study: The collaborator samples originated in the United States, Italy and Spain and spanned the acute and convalescent phases of COVID-19. The prospective study material was composed of cDNA or gDNA derived from T cells, B-cell-depleted T cells, or PBMCs. The dataset comprised deeply sampled blood TCRbeta repertoires from subjects exposed to, actively infected with, or recovered from COVID-19. A freely available public database, intended as a resource for researchers studying the immune response to SARS-CoV-2, is where the repertoires were released. Samples came from the ongoing ImmuneRACE study (first 160 participants) plus 1,254 subjects from 6 global collaborators. A de-identified subject ID, COVID-19 status, age in years and sex were almost always included in the sample metadata. Where HLA class I and class II types were available, the types were taken from metadata supplied by the sample provider, not from assay-based typing.

The immunoSEQ Assay, a bias-controlled multiplex PCR, was used to amplify TCRbeta CDR3 regions from genomic DNA. The authors' pipeline ran thus. Nucleated cell counts per sample were estimated from amplification of reference gene primers within the assay. To quantify the absolute abundance of each unique TCRbeta CDR3 rearrangement, sequence reads were collapsed and filtered. For each sample, productive Simpson clonality was calculated as the square root of Simpson's diversity index over productive rearrangements. TCRdb holds this immuneACCESS table with in-frame rearrangements only. Some clones are missing; in checked studies, unresolved V genes explain under half, and the rest has no known cause. V, J and clone size derive from that table, while D and trimming were established from the DNA sequence. Across this sample there are approximately 130,000 clones, with 75% to 90% seen only once. In total, the top ten clones hold 2.3% of the sample.

Enrolling through a virtual design, the prospective study's participants ranged in age from roughly 18 to 90 years and lived across 24 United States geographic areas. In the prospective study, cohorts were assigned on the basis of participant-reported clinical history obtained from a screening survey and a study questionnaire. Recovered participants in ImmuneRACE Cohort 3 were defined as having two consecutive negative NP/OP PCR tests, clearance from a healthcare professional, or resolution of symptoms. Each participant in the prospective study had whole blood, serum and a nasopharyngeal or oropharyngeal swab collected by mobile phlebotomists. Prospective study participants could optionally give additional blood draws and questionnaires over a roughly two-month period. Blood samples from the prospective study were shipped frozen or at room temperature prior to DNA extraction. Turning to this clone: The specificity of this receptor is unknown. Base qualities were left out, and no much larger clone turns up one base away.

What the work shows at the level of the full study, not this receptor alone: The amount of clinical and demographic metadata varied by source and participant and was provided uncurated.

Based on the germline V gene, the CDR1 and CDR2 sequences are SGHRS and YFSETQ. The germline ends are 17 bases apart after V is trimmed by 6 bases and J by 5 bases. Spanning cysteine to phenylalanine, the CDR3 consists of 14 amino acids. Only the CDR3 region is kept as DNA, spanning 42 bases read in frame from base 1. The material sequenced was PBMCs or T cells enriched from blood (not recorded which). Recombination joined TRBV5-1 with TRBJ2-5; a tentative D call is TRBD2 (5 bases match). The origin of this receptor is a woman in her 50s who had recovered from COVID-19. CDR3 sequence: CASNPGDPEETQYF. The DNA sequence reads TGCGCCAGCAACCCCGGGGATCCGGAGGAGACCCAGTACTTC.